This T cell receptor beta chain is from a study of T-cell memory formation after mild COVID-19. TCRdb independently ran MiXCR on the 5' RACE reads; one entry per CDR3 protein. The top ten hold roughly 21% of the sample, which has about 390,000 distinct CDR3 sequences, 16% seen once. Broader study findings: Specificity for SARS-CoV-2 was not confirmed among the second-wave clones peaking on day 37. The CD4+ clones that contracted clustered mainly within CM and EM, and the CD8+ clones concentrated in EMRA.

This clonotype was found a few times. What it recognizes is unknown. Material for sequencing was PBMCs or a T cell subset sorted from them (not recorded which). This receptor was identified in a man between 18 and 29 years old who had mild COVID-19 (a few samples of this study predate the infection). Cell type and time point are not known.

The CDR3 DNA is TGCAGTGCTAGTTCGACAGGGGCATATGAAAAACTGTTTTTT. Translation: CSASSTGAYEKLFF. The chain recombines TRBV20-1 with TRBJ1-4, with TRBD1 matching 8 bases. CDR3 length: 14 residues. Unmatched junction bases numbered 6, after V lost 3 bases and J lost 6 bases. The germline V gene encodes CDR1 DFQATT and CDR2 SNEGSKA (reference sequence).